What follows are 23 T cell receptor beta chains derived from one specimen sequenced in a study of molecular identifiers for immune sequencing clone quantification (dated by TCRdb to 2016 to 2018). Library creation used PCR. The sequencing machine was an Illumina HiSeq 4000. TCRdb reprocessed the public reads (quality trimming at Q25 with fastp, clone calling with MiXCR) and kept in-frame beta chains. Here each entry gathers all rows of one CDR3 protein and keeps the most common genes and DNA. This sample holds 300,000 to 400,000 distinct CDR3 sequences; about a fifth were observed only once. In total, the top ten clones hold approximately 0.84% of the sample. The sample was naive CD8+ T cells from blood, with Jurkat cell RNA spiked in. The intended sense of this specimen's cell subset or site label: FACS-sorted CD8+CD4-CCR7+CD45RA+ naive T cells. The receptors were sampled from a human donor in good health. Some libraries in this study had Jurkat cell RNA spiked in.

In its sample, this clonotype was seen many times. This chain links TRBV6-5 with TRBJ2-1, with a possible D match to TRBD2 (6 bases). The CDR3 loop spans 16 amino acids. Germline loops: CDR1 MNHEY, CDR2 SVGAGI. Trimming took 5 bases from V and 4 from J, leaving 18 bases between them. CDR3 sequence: CASSPRWGVGYNEQFF. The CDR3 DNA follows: TGTGCCAGCAGTCCCCGGTGGGGGGTAGGGTACAATGAGCAGTTCTTC.

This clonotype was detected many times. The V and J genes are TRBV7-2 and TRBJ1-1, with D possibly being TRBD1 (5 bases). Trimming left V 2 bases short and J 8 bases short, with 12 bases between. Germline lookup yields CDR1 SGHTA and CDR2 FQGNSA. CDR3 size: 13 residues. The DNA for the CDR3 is TGTGCCAGCAGCTTAAATGCCGACAGAGAAGCTTTCTTT. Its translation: CASSLNADREAFF.

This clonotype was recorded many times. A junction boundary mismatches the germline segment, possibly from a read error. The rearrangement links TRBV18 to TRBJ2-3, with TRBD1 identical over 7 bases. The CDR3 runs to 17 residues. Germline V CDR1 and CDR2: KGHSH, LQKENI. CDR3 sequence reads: CASSPLFGDSHTDTQYF. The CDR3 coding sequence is TGTGCCAGCTCCCCACTATTCGGGGACAGCCACACAGATACGCAGTATTTT.

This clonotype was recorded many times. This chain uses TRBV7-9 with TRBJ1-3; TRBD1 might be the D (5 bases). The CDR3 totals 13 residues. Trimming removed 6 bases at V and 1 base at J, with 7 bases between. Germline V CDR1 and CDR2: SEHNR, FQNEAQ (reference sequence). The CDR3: CASRGVSGNTIYF. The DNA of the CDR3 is TGTGCCAGCAGAGGGGTTTCTGGAAACACCATATATTTT.

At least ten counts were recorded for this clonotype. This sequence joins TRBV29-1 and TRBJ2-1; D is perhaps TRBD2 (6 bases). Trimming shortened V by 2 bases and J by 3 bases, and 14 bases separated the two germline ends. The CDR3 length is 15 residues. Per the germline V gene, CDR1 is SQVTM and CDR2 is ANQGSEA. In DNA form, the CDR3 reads TGCAGCGTTGAACGAGTGGGCGGGGACTACAATGAGCAGTTCTTC. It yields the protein CSVERVGGDYNEQFF.

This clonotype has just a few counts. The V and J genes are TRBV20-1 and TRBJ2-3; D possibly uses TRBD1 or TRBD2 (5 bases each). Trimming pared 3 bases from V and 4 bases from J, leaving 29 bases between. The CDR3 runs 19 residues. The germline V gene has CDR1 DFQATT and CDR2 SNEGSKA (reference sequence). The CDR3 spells CSARANRDGVFSRADTQYF. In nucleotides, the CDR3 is TGCAGTGCTAGGGCAAACCGGGACGGAGTCTTTTCCCGGGCAGATACGCAGTATTTT.

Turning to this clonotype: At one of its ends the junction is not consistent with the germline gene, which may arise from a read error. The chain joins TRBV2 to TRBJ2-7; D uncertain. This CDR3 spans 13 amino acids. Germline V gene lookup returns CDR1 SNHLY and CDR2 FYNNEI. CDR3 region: CASSEDQTYEQCF. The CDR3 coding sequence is TGTGCCAGCAGTGAAGACCAGACCTACGAGCAGTGCTTC.

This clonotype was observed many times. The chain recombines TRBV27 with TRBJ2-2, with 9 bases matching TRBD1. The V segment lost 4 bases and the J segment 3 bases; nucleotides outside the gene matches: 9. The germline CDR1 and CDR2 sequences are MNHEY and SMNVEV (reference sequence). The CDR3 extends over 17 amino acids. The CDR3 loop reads CASSSDRDRAYTGELFF. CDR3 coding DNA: TGTGCCAGCAGTTCTGATCGGGACAGGGCTTACACCGGGGAGCTGTTTTTT.

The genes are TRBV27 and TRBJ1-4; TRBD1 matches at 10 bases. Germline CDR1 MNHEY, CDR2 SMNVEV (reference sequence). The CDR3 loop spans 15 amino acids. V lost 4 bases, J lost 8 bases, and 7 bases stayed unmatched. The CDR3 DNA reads TGTGCCAGCAGTTCACCGGGACAGGGGAGCGAAAAACTGTTTTTT. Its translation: CASSSPGQGSEKLFF.

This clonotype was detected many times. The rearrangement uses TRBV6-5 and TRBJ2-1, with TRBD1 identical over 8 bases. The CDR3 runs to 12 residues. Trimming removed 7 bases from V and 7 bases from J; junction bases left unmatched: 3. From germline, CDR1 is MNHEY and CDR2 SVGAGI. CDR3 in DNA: TGTGCCAGCAAGGACAGGGATAATGAGCAGTTCTTC. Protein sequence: CASKDRDNEQFF.

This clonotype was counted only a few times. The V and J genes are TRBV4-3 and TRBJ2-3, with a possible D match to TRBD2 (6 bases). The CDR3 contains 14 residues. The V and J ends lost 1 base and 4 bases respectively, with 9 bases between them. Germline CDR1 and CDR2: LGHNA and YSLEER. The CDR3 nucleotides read TGCGCCAGCAGCCAAGGCGGGGTCTCAGATACGCAGTATTTT. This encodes CASSQGGVSDTQYF.

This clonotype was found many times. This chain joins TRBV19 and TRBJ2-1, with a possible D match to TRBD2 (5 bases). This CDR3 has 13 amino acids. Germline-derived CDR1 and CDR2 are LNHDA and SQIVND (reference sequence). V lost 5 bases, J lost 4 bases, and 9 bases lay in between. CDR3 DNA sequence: TGTGCCAGTAGTGGAGGCCTGTACAATGAGCAGTTCTTC. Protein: CASSGGLYNEQFF.

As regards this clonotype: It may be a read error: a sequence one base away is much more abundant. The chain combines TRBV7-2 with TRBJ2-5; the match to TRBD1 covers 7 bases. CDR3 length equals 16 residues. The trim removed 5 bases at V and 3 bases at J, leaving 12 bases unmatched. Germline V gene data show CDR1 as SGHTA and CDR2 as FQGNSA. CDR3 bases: TGTACCAGCAGCCCAATGTGGGACAGCTTAGAAGAGACCCAGTACTTC. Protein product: CTSSPMWDSLEETQYF. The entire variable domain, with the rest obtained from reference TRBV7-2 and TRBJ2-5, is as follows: GAGVSQSPSNKVTEKGKDVELRCDPISGHTALYWYRQSLGQGLEFLIYFQGNSAPDKSGLPSDRFSAERTGGSVSTLTIQRTQQEDSAVYLCTSSPMWDSLEETQYFGPGTRLLVL.

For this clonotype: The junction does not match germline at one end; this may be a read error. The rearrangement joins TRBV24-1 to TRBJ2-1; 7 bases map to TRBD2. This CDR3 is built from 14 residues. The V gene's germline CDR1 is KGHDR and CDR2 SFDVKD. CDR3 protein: CATSGGGSYDEQFF. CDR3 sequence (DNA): TGTGCCACCAGTGGGGGGGGGTCCTACGATGAGCAGTTCTTC.

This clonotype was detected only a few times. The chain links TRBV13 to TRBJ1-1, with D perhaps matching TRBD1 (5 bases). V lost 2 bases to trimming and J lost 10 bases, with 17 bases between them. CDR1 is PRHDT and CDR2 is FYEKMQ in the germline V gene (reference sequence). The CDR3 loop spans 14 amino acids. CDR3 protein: CASSLSGRKGRAFF. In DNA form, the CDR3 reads TGTGCCAGCAGCTTATCCGGACGGAAGGGGAGAGCTTTCTTT. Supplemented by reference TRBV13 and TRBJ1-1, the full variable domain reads AAGVIQSPRHLIKEKRETATLKCYPIPRHDTVYWYQQGPGQDPQFLISFYEKMQSDKGSIPDRFSAQQFSDYHSELNMSSLELGDSALYFCASSLSGRKGRAFFGQGTRLTVV.

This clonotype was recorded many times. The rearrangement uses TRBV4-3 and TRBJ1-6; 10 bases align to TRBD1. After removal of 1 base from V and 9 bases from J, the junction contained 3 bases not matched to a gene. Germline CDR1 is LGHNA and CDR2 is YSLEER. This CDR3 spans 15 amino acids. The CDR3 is CASSQVRTGGSPLHF. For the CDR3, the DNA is TGCGCCAGCAGCCAAGTCAGGACAGGGGGTTCACCCCTCCACTTT.

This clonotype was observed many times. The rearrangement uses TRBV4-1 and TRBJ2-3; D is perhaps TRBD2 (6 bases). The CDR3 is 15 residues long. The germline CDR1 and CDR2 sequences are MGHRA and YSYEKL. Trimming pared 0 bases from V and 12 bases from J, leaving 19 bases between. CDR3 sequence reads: CASSQEAGRGIDQYF. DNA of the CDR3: TGCGCCAGCAGCCAAGAAGCGGGTCGGGGAATTGATCAGTATTTT.

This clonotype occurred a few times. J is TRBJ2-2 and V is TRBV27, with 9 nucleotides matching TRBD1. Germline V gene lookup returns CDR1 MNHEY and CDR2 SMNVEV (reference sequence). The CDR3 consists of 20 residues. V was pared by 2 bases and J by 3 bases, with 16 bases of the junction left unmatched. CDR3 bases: TGTGCCAGCAGTTTACCCCCTTTTTTCGGACAGGGGATCGACACCGGGGAGCTGTTTTTT. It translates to CASSLPPFFGQGIDTGELFF.

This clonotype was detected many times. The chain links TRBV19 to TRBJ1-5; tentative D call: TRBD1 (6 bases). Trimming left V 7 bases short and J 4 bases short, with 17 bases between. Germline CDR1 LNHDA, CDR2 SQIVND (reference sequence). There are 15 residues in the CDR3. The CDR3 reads CASKPRTEINQPQHF. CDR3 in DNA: TGTGCCAGTAAGCCTCGGACAGAAATAAATCAGCCCCAGCATTTT.

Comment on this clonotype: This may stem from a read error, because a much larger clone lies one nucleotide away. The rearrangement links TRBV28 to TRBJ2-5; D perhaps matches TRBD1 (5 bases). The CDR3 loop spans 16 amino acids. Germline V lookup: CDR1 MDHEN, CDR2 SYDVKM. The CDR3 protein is CASSFYSGQGQETQHF. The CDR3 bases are TGTGCCAGCAGTTTTTATTCCGGCCAGGGCCAAGAGACCCAGCACTTC.

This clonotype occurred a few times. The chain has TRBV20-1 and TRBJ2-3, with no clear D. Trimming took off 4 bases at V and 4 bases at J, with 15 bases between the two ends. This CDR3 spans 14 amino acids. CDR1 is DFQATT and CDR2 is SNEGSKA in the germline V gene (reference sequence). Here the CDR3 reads CSAKDSPIADTQYF. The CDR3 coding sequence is TGCAGTGCTAAAGATTCCCCCATAGCAGATACGCAGTATTTT.

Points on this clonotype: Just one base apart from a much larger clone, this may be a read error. CDR3 nucleotide sequence: TGTGCTAGTGGTTTCGGGACAGGGTATGTCTACAATGAGCAGTACTTC. This sequence encodes CASGFGTGYVYNEQYF. The chain is built from TRBV12-5 and TRBJ2-1; TRBD1 matches at 9 bases. The DNA matches TRBJ2-7 better at its end, which makes the J call doubtful. The CDR3 extends over 16 amino acids. Germline CDR1 and CDR2: LGHNT and FRNRAP.

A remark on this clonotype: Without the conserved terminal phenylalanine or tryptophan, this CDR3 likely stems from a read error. The CDR3 DNA sequence: TGTGCCAGCGGATCGACTGGAAATAGCAATCAGCCCCAGCATTCT. It translates to CASGSTGNSNQPQHS. The rearrangement uses TRBV7-2 and TRBJ1-5; no definite D call. Trimming left V 8 bases short and J 0 bases short, with 14 bases between. The germline gives CDR1 SGHTA, CDR2 FQGNSA. This CDR3 has 15 residues.